These T cell receptor beta chains were read from a single sample in a study of T cell repertoires in cytomegalovirus infection. Each CDR3 protein is one row after TCRdb ran MiXCR on the reads. The sample has 600,000 to 800,000 distinct CDR3 sequences, approximately 24% seen once. Sample: CD8+ T cells from PBMCs. Receptors originate from a human donor in good health (CMV status not recorded). Some clones in this sample may be carry-over from other donors' samples. The CDR3 runs from the conserved cysteine through the conserved F or W. Fields, in order: J gene, V gene, CDR3 protein.

>TRBJ2-1|TRBV14
CASSQEAGASHEQFF
>TRBJ1-1|TRBV5-1
CASSRQEPTNTEAFF
>TRBJ1-1|TRBV7-2
CASSSTGTEAFF
>TRBJ2-2|TRBV6-6
CASSSSGGRNTGELFF
>TRBJ1-2|TRBV12-3/TRBV12-4
CASLRNGYTF
>TRBJ2-6|TRBV7-2
CASSPNVPGASGANVLTF
>TRBJ2-2|TRBV10-3
CAISELKITVSTGELFF
>TRBJ2-3|TRBV29-1
CSVSVAGISWDTQYF
>TRBJ2-3|TRBV4-1
CASSQDPLGLDTQYF
>TRBJ2-3|TRBV10-2
CASSDLAGRTDTQYF
>TRBJ2-2|TRBV7-6
CASSFGTVLPGELFF
>TRBJ2-1|TRBV9
CASRDANNEQFF
>TRBJ2-1|TRBV29-1
CSVVGLNNEQFF
>TRBJ1-4|TRBV10-3
CAISADEKLFF
>TRBJ2-5|TRBV11-2
CASSLGWALQETQYF